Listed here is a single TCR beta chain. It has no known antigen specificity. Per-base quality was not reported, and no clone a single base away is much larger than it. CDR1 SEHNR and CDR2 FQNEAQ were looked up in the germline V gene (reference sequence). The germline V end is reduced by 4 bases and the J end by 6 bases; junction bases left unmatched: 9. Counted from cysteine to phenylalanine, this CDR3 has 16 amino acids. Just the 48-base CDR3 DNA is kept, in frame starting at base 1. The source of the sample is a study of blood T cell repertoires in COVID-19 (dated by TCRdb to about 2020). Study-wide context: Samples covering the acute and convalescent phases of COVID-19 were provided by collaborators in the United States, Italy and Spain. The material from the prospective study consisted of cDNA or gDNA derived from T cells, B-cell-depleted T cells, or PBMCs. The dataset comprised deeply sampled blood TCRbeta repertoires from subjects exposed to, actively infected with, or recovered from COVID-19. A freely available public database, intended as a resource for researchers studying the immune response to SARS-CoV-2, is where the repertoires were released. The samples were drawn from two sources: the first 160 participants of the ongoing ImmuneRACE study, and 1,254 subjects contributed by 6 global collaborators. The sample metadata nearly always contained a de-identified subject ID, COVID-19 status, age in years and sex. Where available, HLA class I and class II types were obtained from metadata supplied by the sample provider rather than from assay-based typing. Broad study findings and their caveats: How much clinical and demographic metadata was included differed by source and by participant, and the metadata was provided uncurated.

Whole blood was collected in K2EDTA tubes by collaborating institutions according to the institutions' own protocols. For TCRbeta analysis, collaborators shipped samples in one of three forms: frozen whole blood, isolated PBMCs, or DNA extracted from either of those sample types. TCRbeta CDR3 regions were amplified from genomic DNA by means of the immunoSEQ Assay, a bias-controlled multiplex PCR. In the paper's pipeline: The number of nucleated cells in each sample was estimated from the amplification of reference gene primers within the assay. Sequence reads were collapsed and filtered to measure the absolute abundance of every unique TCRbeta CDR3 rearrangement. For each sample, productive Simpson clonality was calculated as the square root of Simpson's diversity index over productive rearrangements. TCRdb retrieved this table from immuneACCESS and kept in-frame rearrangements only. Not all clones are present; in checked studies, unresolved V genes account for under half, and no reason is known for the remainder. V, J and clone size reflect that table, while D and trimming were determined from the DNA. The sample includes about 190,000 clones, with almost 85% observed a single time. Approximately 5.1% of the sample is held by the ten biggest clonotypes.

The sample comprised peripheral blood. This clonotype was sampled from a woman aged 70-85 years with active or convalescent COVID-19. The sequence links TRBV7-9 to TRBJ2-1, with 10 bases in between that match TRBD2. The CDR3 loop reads CASSSPGASGSNEQFF. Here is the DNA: TGTGCCAGCAGCTCCCCAGGGGCTAGCGGGAGCAATGAGCAGTTCTTC.